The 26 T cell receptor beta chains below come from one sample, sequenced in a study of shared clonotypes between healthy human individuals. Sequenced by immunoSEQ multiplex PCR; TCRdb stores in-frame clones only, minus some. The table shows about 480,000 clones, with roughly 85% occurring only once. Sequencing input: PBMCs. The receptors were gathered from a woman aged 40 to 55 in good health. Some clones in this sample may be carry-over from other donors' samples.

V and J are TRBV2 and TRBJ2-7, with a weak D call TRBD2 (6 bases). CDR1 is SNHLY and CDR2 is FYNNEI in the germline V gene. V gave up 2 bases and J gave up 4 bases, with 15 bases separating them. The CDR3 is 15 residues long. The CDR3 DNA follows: TGTGCCAGCAGTGAACCGGGGGACGTACGGTACGAGCAGTACTTC. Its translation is CASSEPGDVRYEQYF.

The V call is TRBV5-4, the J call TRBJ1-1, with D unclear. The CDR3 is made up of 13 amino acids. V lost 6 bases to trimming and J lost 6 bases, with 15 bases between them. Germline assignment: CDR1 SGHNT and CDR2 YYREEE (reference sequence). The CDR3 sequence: CASTSVLEAEAFF. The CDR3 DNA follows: TGTGCCAGCACCTCGGTGTTGGAGGCTGAAGCTTTCTTT.

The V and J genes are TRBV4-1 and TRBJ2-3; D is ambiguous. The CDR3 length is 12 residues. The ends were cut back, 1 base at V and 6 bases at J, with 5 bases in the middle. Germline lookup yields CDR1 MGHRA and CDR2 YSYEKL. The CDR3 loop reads CASSQVRDTQYF. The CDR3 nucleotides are TGCGCCAGCAGCCAAGTTCGGGATACGCAGTATTTT.

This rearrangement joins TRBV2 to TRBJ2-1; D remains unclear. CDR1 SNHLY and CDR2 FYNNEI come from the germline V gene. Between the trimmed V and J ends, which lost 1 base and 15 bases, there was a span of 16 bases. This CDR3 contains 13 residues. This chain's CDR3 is CASSEGTRAPRFF. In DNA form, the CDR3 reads TGTGCCAGCAGTGAAGGAACCCGGGCCCCCAGGTTCTTC.

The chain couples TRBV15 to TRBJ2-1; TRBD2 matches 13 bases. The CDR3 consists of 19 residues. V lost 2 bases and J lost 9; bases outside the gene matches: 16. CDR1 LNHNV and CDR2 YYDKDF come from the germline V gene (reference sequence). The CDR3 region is CATSRYGIVRTSGSGEQFF. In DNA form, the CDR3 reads TGTGCCACCAGCAGATATGGGATTGTAAGGACTAGCGGGAGTGGTGAGCAGTTCTTC.

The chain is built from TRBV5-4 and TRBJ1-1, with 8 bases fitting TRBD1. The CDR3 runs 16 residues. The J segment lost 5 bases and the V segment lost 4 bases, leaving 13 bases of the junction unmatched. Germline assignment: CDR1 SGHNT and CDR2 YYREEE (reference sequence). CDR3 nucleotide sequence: TGTGCCAGCAGCACCCGGACAGGGACCCGTGGGACTGAAGCTTTCTTT. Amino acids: CASSTRTGTRGTEAFF. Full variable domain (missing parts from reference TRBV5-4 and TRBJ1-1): ETGVTQSPTHLIKTRGQQVTLRCSSQSGHNTVSWYQQALGQGPQFIFQYYREEENGRGNFPPRFSGLQFPNYSSELNVNALELDDSALYLCASSTRTGTRGTEAFFGQGTRLTVV.

The chain's CDR3 is CASSQAWTSGQETQYF. CDR3 nucleotide sequence: TGCGCCAGCAGCCAAGCTTGGACTAGCGGACAAGAGACCCAGTACTTC. V usage is TRBV4-1 and J usage is TRBJ2-5; 10 positions agree with TRBD2. Unmatched junction bases numbered 4, after V lost 1 base and J lost 2 bases. Germline V gene lookup returns CDR1 MGHRA and CDR2 YSYEKL. This CDR3 spans 16 amino acids.

The CDR3 DNA sequence: TGTGCCAGCAGTTTAAATATCGGGGACAGCGATCAGCCCCAGCATTTT. Amino acids: CASSLNIGDSDQPQHF. The chain recombines TRBV28 with TRBJ1-5, with TRBD1 matching over 7 bases. This CDR3 spans 16 amino acids. Germline CDR1 is MDHEN and CDR2 is SYDVKM. With 2 bases clipped from V and 5 bases from J, the junction kept 9 bases outside the gene matches.

The CDR3 DNA reads as TGTGCCAGCCTACCTGGCGGTTCCTACAATGAGCAGTTCTTC. Translating it yields CASLPGGSYNEQFF. The chain uses TRBV7-2 and TRBJ2-1; D unclear. The V and J ends lost 8 bases and 1 base respectively, with 12 bases between them. There are 14 residues in the CDR3. Germline assignment: CDR1 SGHTA and CDR2 FQGNSA.

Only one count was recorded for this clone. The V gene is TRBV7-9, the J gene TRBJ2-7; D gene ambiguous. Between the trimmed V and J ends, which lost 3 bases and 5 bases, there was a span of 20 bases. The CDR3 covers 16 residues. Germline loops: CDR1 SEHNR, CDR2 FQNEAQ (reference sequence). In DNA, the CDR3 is TGTGCCAGCAGCTTCTCTAGACCGGCCGATGGGGACGAGCAGTACTTC. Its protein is CASSFSRPADGDEQYF.

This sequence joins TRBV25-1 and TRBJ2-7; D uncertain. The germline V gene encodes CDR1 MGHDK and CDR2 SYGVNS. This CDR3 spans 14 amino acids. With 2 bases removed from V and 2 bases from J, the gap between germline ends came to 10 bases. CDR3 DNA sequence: TGTGCCAGCAGTGAAAGGTCGAGTCCCTACGAGCAGTACTTC. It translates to CASSERSSPYEQYF.

The CDR3 loop reads CASSRTGRGTGELFF. As DNA, the CDR3 is TGTGCCAGCAGCAGGACAGGCCGGGGGACCGGGGAGCTGTTTTTT. The chain couples TRBV6-5 to TRBJ2-2; possibly TRBD1 for D (7 bases). From germline, CDR1 is MNHEY and CDR2 SVGAGI. The CDR3 is 15 amino acids. Trimming removed 6 bases at V and 5 bases at J, with 16 bases between.

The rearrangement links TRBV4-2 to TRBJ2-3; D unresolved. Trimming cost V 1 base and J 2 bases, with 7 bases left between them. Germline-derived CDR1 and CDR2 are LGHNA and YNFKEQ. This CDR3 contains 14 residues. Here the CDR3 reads CASSQASNTDTQYF. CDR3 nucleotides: TGTGCCAGCAGCCAAGCGAGCAACACAGATACGCAGTATTTT.

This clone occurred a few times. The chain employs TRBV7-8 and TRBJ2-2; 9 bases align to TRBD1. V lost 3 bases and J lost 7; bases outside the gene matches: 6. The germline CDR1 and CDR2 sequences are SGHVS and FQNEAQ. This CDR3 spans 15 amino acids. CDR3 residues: CASSLGTGRSGELFF. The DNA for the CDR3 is TGTGCCAGCAGCTTGGGGACAGGGAGAAGCGGGGAGCTGTTTTTT.

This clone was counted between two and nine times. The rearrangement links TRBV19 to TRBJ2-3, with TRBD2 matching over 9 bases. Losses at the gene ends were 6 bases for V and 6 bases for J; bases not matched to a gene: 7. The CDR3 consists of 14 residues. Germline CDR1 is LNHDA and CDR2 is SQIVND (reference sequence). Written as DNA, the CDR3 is TGTGCCAGTAGAGGGCGGGAGGGCCATGATACGCAGTATTTT. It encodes CASRGREGHDTQYF.

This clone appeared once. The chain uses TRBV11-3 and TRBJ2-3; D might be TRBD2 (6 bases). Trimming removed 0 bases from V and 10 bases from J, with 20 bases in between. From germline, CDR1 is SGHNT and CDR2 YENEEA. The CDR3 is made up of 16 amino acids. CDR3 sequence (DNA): TGTGCCAGCAGCTTAGAAGGCACGGGGGTTGGAAATGCGCAGTATTTT. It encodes CASSLEGTGVGNAQYF.

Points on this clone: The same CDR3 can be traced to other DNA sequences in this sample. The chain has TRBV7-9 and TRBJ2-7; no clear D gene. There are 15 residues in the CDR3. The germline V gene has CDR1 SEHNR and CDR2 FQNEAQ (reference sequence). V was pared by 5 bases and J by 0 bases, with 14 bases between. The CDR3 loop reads CASSLGPMSSYEQYF. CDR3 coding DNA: TGTGCCAGCAGCCTAGGACCTATGAGCTCCTACGAGCAGTACTTC. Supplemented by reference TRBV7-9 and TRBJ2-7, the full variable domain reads DTGVSQNPRHKITKRGQNVTFRCDPISEHNRLYWYRQTLGQGPEFLTYFQNEAQLEKSRLLSDRFSAERPKGSFSTLEIQRTEQGDSAMYLCASSLGPMSSYEQYFGPGTRLTVT.

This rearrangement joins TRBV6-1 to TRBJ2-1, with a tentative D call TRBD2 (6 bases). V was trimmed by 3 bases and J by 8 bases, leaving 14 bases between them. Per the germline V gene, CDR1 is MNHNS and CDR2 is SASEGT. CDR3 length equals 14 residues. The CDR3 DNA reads TGTGCCAGCAGTGACGGGACTTCTACGGATGAGCAGTTCTTC. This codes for CASSDGTSTDEQFF.

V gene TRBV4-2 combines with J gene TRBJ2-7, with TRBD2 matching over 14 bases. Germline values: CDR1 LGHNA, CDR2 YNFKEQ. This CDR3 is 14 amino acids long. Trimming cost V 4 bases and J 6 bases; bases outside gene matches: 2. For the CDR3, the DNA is TGTGCCAGCAGCCTAGGACTAGCGGGAGGCGAGCAGTACTTC. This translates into CASSLGLAGGEQYF.

Here the CDR3 DNA reads TGTGCCAGCAGCCCACCCCGTCCGGCTGAGCAGTTCTTC. Its translation: CASSPPRPAEQFF. The V and J genes are TRBV7-2 and TRBJ2-1, with unresolved D. Per germline, CDR1 SGHTA and CDR2 FQGNSA. V lost 5 bases, J lost 9 bases, and 14 bases lay in between. The CDR3 extends over 13 amino acids.

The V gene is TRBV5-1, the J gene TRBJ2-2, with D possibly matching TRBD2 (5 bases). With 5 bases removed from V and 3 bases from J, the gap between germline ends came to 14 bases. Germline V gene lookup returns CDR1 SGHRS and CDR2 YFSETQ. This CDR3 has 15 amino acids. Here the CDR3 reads CASRSVGVDTGELFF. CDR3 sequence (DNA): TGCGCCAGCAGATCTGTCGGGGTCGACACCGGGGAGCTGTTTTTT. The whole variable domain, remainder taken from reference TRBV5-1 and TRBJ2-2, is KAGVTQTPRYLIKTRGQQVTLSCSPISGHRSVSWYQQTPGQGLQFLFEYFSETQRNKGNFPGRFSGRQFSNSRSEMNVSTLELGDSALYLCASRSVGVDTGELFFGEGSRLTVL.

CDR3 amino acids: CRAGIYNEQFF. As DNA, the CDR3 is TGCAGGGCCGGAATATACAATGAGCAGTTCTTC. The chain uses TRBV20-1 and TRBJ2-1; D gene uncertain. There are 11 residues in the CDR3. The germline CDR1 and CDR2 sequences are DFQATT and SNEGSKA (reference sequence).

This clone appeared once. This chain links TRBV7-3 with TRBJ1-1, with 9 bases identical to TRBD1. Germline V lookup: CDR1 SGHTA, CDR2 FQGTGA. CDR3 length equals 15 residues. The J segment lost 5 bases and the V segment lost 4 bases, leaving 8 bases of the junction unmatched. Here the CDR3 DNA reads TGTGCCAGCAGCTCGCGAGACAGGGGGGAGACTGAAGCTTTCTTT. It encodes CASSSRDRGETEAFF.

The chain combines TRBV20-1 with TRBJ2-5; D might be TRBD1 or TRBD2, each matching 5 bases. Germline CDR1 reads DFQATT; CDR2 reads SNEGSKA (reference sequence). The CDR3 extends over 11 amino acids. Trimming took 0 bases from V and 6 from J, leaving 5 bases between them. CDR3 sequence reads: CSAREGQTQYF. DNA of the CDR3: TGCAGTGCTAGAGAGGGACAGACCCAGTACTTC.

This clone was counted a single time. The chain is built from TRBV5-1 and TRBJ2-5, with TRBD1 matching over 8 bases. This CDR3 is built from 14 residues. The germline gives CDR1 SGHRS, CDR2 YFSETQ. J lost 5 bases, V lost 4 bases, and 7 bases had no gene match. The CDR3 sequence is CASSDWTGRETQYF. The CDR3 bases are TGCGCCAGCAGCGATTGGACAGGGCGGGAGACCCAGTACTTC.

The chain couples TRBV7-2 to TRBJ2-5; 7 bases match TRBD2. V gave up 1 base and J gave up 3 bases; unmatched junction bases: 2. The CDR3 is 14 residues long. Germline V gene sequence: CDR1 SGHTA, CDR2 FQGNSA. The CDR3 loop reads CASSLVGGEETQYF. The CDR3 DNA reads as TGTGCCAGCAGCTTAGTGGGGGGGGAAGAGACCCAGTACTTC. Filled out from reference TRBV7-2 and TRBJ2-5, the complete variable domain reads GAGVSQSPSNKVTEKGKDVELRCDPISGHTALYWYRQSLGQGLEFLIYFQGNSAPDKSGLPSDRFSAERTGGSVSTLTIQRTQQEDSAVYLCASSLVGGEETQYFGPGTRLLVL.